What follows are 9 T cell receptor beta chains derived from one specimen sequenced in a study of cytomegalovirus exposure and HLA in healthy donors. The PCR employed 60 Vbeta primers together with 13 Jbeta primers. Produced via immunoSEQ multiplex PCR; TCRdb's table is partial and in-frame only. Here the sample spans about 250,000 clones, under 80% being singletons. Source material: PBMCs. The receptors shown here come from a female donor in good health and CMV-seronegative.

A few counts support this clone. The chain joins TRBV4-2 to TRBJ2-7, with 8 bases matching TRBD1. The ends lost 2 bases at V and 3 bases at J; junction bases unmatched: 12. The length of the CDR3 is 17 residues. Germline assignment: CDR1 LGHNA and CDR2 YNFKEQ. The CDR3 here is CASSQRETGTGGYEQYF. CDR3 nucleotides: TGTGCCAGCAGCCAAAGAGAAACCGGGACAGGTGGCTACGAGCAGTACTTC.

The V call is TRBV6-6, the J call TRBJ1-3; D uncertain. The CDR3 has 16 amino acids. Trimming removed 0 bases from V and 0 bases from J, with 9 bases in between. Germline V gives CDR1 MNHNY, CDR2 SVGAGI (reference sequence). The CDR3 DNA reads TGTGCCAGCAGTTACTCGGCGGGGAGCTCTGGAAACACCATATATTTT. Amino acids: CASSYSAGSSGNTIYF.

This chain links TRBV6-5 with TRBJ1-2; possible D gene TRBD1, 5 bases. CDR1 MNHEY and CDR2 SVGAGI come from the germline V gene. This CDR3 is 13 amino acids long. The V gene lost 5 bases and the J gene lost 2 bases, with 9 bases spanning the gap. In DNA, the CDR3 is TGTGCCAGCAGTAACGGGGGAAACTATGGCTACACCTTC. It codes for CASSNGGNYGYTF.

The chain couples TRBV7-9 to TRBJ1-5, with D maybe TRBD1 (6 bases). The length of the CDR3 is 14 residues. Trimming cost V 5 bases and J 3 bases, with 11 bases left between them. Germline lookup yields CDR1 SEHNR and CDR2 FQNEAQ (reference sequence). The CDR3 reads CASSQQGPNQPQHF. CDR3 DNA: TGTGCCAGCAGCCAACAGGGCCCCAATCAGCCCCAGCATTTT.

The J gene is TRBJ2-3, the V gene TRBV13; weak D call: TRBD2 (5 bases). The ends were cut back, 3 bases at V and 0 bases at J, with 10 bases in the middle. CDR3 length equals 15 residues. Germline lookup yields CDR1 PRHDT and CDR2 FYEKMQ (reference sequence). CDR3 amino acids: CASSFLASSTDTQYF. The CDR3 DNA follows: TGTGCCAGCAGCTTTTTAGCGTCTAGCACAGATACGCAGTATTTT.

This clone was seen more than once but under ten times. The chain uses TRBV4-2 and TRBJ1-5; 8 bases align to TRBD1. CDR1 and CDR2 (germline): LGHNA, YNFKEQ. The CDR3 is 18 amino acids. V shed 1 base and J 9 bases; nucleotides not matched to a gene: 17. In nucleotides, the CDR3 is TGTGCCAGCAGCCAAGTGACGGGATACCAGGGGGCCTATGGGCCCCAGCATTTT. This gives the protein CASSQVTGYQGAYGPQHF.

V usage is TRBV7-9 and J usage is TRBJ2-1, with a weak D call TRBD1 (5 bases). The CDR3 extends over 16 amino acids. Germline V gene sequence: CDR1 SEHNR, CDR2 FQNEAQ (reference sequence). The V gene lost 5 bases and the J gene lost 5 bases, with 19 bases spanning the gap. In nucleotides, the CDR3 is TGTGCCAGCAGCCCGGAGATGGACAAACGTCACAATGAGCAGTTCTTC. Its translation is CASSPEMDKRHNEQFF.

The rearrangement joins TRBV18 to TRBJ2-3; a weak D match, TRBD2 (5 bases). V was pared by 6 bases and J by 2 bases, with 12 bases between. Germline V gene lookup returns CDR1 KGHSH and CDR2 LQKENI. The CDR3 extends over 14 amino acids. The chain's CDR3 is CASSTGWSTDTQYF. The DNA for the CDR3 is TGTGCCAGCTCGACGGGATGGTCCACAGATACGCAGTATTTT. The full variable domain, in which reference TRBV18 and TRBJ2-3 provide the parts outside the CDR3, is NAGVMQNPRHLVRRRGQEARLRCSPMKGHSHVYWYRQLPEEGLKFMVYLQKENIIDESGMPKERFSAEFPKEGPSILRIQQVVRGDSAAYFCASSTGWSTDTQYFGPGTRLTVL.

The chain has TRBV10-1 and TRBJ2-3; D is unclear. Germline V gene sequence: CDR1 WNHNN, CDR2 SYGVQD (reference sequence). Trimming took 3 bases from V and 0 from J, leaving 7 bases between them. This CDR3 region has 14 residues. Here the CDR3 DNA reads TGCGCCAGCAGTGATGTGAGAAGCACAGATACGCAGTATTTT. This sequence encodes CASSDVRSTDTQYF.